The 4 T cell receptor beta chains given below trace back to one sample, sequenced in a study of blood T cell repertoires in COVID-19. TCRdb's table, derived via immunoSEQ multiplex PCR, lists solely in-frame clones and lacks some. The sample lists hundreds of thousands of clones, 70% to 90% occurring once. The sequenced sample was peripheral blood. Source of these receptors: a woman in her 70s with COVID-19, enrolled during active disease.

This chain links TRBV29-1 with TRBJ1-2, with 7 positions matching TRBD1. CDR3 length: 14 residues. Trimming cost V 3 bases and J 4 bases; bases outside gene matches: 8. Germline V gives CDR1 SQVTM, CDR2 ANQGSEA. The CDR3 region is CSVDPGTVTYGYTF. For the CDR3, the DNA is TGCAGCGTTGACCCCGGGACAGTGACCTATGGCTACACCTTC.

V usage is TRBV29-1 and J usage is TRBJ1-2; possibly TRBD1 for D (5 bases). Germline V gene data show CDR1 as SQVTM and CDR2 as ANQGSEA. The V end lost 4 bases, the J end lost 4 bases, and 10 bases lay between the germline ends. The CDR3 runs to 12 residues. CDR3 residues: CSVARGGYGYTF. In DNA, the CDR3 is TGCAGCGTTGCGCGGGGCGGCTATGGCTACACCTTC.

V usage is TRBV4-1 and J usage is TRBJ2-7, with 8 bases fitting TRBD1. Trimming at V came to 0 bases and at J to 3 bases, leaving 4 bases not matched to a gene. The CDR3 totals 15 residues. The germline V gene encodes CDR1 MGHRA and CDR2 YSYEKL. CDR3 residues: CASSQDWDRRYEQYF. Written as DNA, the CDR3 is TGCGCCAGCAGCCAAGATTGGGACAGGCGCTACGAGCAGTACTTC.

V usage is TRBV7-2 and J usage is TRBJ1-2; the D gene is possibly TRBD1 (6 bases). Germline loops: CDR1 SGHTA, CDR2 FQGNSA. V lost 6 bases, J lost 4 bases, and 9 bases lay in between. The CDR3 is made up of 12 amino acids. The DNA for the CDR3 is TGTGCCAGCAGAGGGGGTGGCTATGGCTACACCTTC. Protein product: CASRGGGYGYTF.